Following are 27 T cell receptor beta chains from one sample sequenced in a study of blood T cell repertoires in COVID-19. Profiling relied on immunoSEQ multiplex PCR, and the TCRdb table lists in-frame clones only, not all of them. The table includes around 150,000 clones, approximately 80% detected once. The sequenced material came from peripheral blood. The source of these receptors is a woman in her forties or fifties with acute or convalescent COVID-19.

This chain links TRBV5-1 with TRBJ1-1; maybe TRBD1 (6 bases). The length of the CDR3 is 14 residues. CDR1 SGHRS and CDR2 YFSETQ come from the germline V gene. Deletions cut 0 bases from V and 5 bases from J, with 11 bases between. CDR3 in DNA: TGCGCCAGCAGCTTGGTCGGGGGGCGGACTGAAGCTTTCTTT. Translation gives CASSLVGGRTEAFF.

The V gene is TRBV5-1, the J gene TRBJ2-1; TRBD2 matches 9 bases. Trimming removed 4 bases from V and 4 bases from J; junction bases left unmatched: 6. The CDR3 consists of 15 residues. Germline V lookup: CDR1 SGHRS, CDR2 YFSETQ. DNA for the CDR3: TGCGCCAGCAGCGGGGAGGGACTAGCTTACAATGAGCAGTTCTTC. Translation gives CASSGEGLAYNEQFF.

The chain carries TRBV5-6 and TRBJ1-6, with D possibly TRBD1 on 5 matching bases. This CDR3 comprises 17 residues. The germline V gene has CDR1 SGHDT and CDR2 YYEEEE. V lost 3 bases and J 1 base, leaving 14 bases between the germline ends. The CDR3 nucleotides read TGTGCCAGCAGCTGGCGCCGACAGACGTCCTATAATTCACCCCTCCACTTT. Its protein is CASSWRRQTSYNSPLHF.

The chain recombines TRBV9 with TRBJ2-3; D is unclear. Trimming cost V 3 bases and J 5 bases, with 13 bases left between them. Germline V CDR1 and CDR2: SGDLS, YYNGEE. CDR3 length equals 14 residues. CDR3 nucleotide sequence: TGTGCCAGCAGCGCCCCCCCACTGCTAGATACGCAGTATTTT. It is translated as CASSAPPLLDTQYF.

The chain is built from TRBV10-3 and TRBJ1-2, with D tentatively TRBD1 (5 bases). Germline V gives CDR1 ENHRY, CDR2 SYGVKD. V shed 2 bases and J shed 4 bases, with 17 bases lying between them. The CDR3 consists of 16 residues. The DNA for the CDR3 is TGTGCCATCAGTGAGGGAGCGGGGGGAGAGGGCTATGGCTACACCTTC. Protein: CAISEGAGGEGYGYTF.

V usage is TRBV3-1 (or the pseudogene TRBV3-2) and J usage is TRBJ1-5, with D possibly matching TRBD1 (6 bases). V lost 4 bases and J lost 5, with 12 bases in between. This CDR3 comprises 14 residues. In germline, CDR1 is LGHDT, CDR2 YNNKEL (reference sequence). DNA of the CDR3: TGTGCCAGCAGCCCTGTTCAGGGGCATCAGCCCCAGCATTTT. Translation gives CASSPVQGHQPQHF.

The gene calls are TRBV7-9 and TRBJ1-1; TRBD1 agrees at 7 bases. V dropped 5 bases and J dropped 4; count of bases not matched to a gene: 13. From germline, CDR1 is SEHNR and CDR2 FQNEAQ (reference sequence). The CDR3 spans 16 residues. For the CDR3, the DNA is TGTGCCAGCAGCCTGATCAAGGGGGCGCGGATCACTGAAGCTTTCTTT. Encoded protein: CASSLIKGARITEAFF.

V gene TRBV28 combines with J gene TRBJ1-2, with a weak D call TRBD1 (6 bases). Looked up from germline, CDR1 is MDHEN and CDR2 is SYDVKM. The CDR3 has 12 residues. Deletions cut 6 bases from V and 8 bases from J, with 13 bases between. CDR3 protein: CASSGTLEGYTF. The DNA for the CDR3 is TGTGCCAGCAGCGGGACACTGGAGGGCTACACCTTC.

The chain employs TRBV28 and TRBJ2-1, with TRBD1 identical over 10 bases. Germline CDR1 MDHEN, CDR2 SYDVKM. V gave up 6 bases and J gave up 8 bases; unmatched junction bases: 19. CDR3 length: 18 residues. CDR3 nucleotides: TGTGCCAGCAGCAGCGATGAAATACCGGGACAGGGGAAGTATGAGCAGTTCTTC. This translates into CASSSDEIPGQGKYEQFF.

The chain links TRBV27 to TRBJ1-2; 10 nucleotides line up with TRBD1. This CDR3 has 11 amino acids. Trimming took 8 bases from V and 7 from J; bases not matched to a gene: 1. CDR1 MNHEY and CDR2 SMNVEV come from the germline V gene (reference sequence). The DNA of the CDR3 is TGTGCCAGCGGGACAGGGGCTGGCTACACCTTC. Its translation is CASGTGAGYTF.

This chain uses TRBV2 with TRBJ2-1; D may be TRBD2 (6 bases). The CDR3 totals 13 residues. The germline gives CDR1 SNHLY, CDR2 FYNNEI. V lost 5 bases to trimming and J lost 9 bases, with 14 bases between them. The CDR3 DNA follows: TGTGCCAGCAGTTTGGACTACTCCGGTGAGCAGTTCTTC. It yields the protein CASSLDYSGEQFF.

The rearrangement links TRBV6-2 or TRBV6-3 to TRBJ2-5; 8 bases align to TRBD2. The length of the CDR3 is 20 residues. Germline V gene lookup returns CDR1 MNHEY and CDR2 SVGEGT. The trim removed 4 bases at V and 0 bases at J, leaving 19 bases unmatched. This chain's CDR3 is CASSSGLWSGGSQYQETQYF. The CDR3 DNA reads TGTGCCAGCAGTTCCGGATTGTGGAGCGGGGGCTCCCAGTACCAAGAGACCCAGTACTTC.

V is TRBV19 and J is TRBJ1-1, with D maybe TRBD1 (5 bases). CDR1 is LNHDA and CDR2 is SQIVND in the germline V gene (reference sequence). Between the trimmed V and J ends, which lost 3 bases and 5 bases, there was a span of 13 bases. This CDR3 spans 14 amino acids. CDR3: CASSMVRVGTEAFF. The DNA for the CDR3 is TGTGCCAGTAGTATGGTCAGGGTTGGGACTGAAGCTTTCTTT.

The chain joins TRBV3-1 (or the pseudogene TRBV3-2) to TRBJ2-1; 14 nucleotides line up with TRBD2. Germline V gene sequence: CDR1 LGHDT, CDR2 YNNKEL (reference sequence). After removal of 4 bases from V and 7 bases from J, the junction contained 3 bases not matched to a gene. The CDR3 totals 15 residues. The CDR3 protein is CASSRLAGGLNEQFF. Written as DNA, the CDR3 is TGTGCCAGCAGCCGACTAGCGGGGGGGCTTAATGAGCAGTTCTTC.

CDR3 DNA: TGTGCCAGCAGCGTAGTGCTAGCGGGGAAGGATGAGCAGTTCTTC. Protein product: CASSVVLAGKDEQFF. The chain has TRBV9 and TRBJ2-1, with 9 nucleotides matching TRBD2. Losses at the gene ends were 0 bases for V and 8 bases for J; bases not matched to a gene: 6. This CDR3 comprises 15 residues. CDR1 is SGDLS, CDR2 YYNGEE, per germline.

This clone was detected only once. The chain joins TRBV5-1 to TRBJ2-2; D gene unclear. V was trimmed by 4 bases and J by 0 bases, leaving 7 bases between them. The CDR3 is made up of 14 amino acids. The germline V gene encodes CDR1 SGHRS and CDR2 YFSETQ. The CDR3: CASSAGSNTGELFF. CDR3 coding DNA: TGCGCCAGCAGCGCCGGGTCGAACACCGGGGAGCTGTTTTTT.

This clone was seen once. The chain recombines TRBV24-1 with TRBJ2-5; 9 bases match TRBD1. The CDR3 loop spans 15 amino acids. Germline CDR1 and CDR2: KGHDR and SFDVKD. V was pared by 4 bases and J by 4 bases, with 6 bases of the junction left unmatched. CDR3 amino acids: CATSEATGGGETQYF. CDR3 coding DNA: TGTGCCACCAGTGAAGCTACAGGGGGCGGAGAGACCCAGTACTTC.

The table lists this clone with a count of one. This sequence joins TRBV6-5 and TRBJ1-4; D perhaps matches TRBD1 (5 bases). This CDR3 comprises 14 residues. Trimming left V 6 bases short and J 10 bases short, with 18 bases between. Germline assignment: CDR1 MNHEY and CDR2 SVGAGI. CDR3 nucleotide sequence: TGTGCCAGCAGGACACAGATGGGGCATGGAAAACTGTTTTTT. This codes for CASRTQMGHGKLFF.

This chain connects TRBV5-1 to TRBJ2-2, with 8 bases matching TRBD1. V lost 0 bases to trimming and J lost 1 base; unmatched junction nucleotides: 5. Per the germline V gene, CDR1 is SGHRS and CDR2 is YFSETQ. This CDR3 is built from 17 residues. CDR3 amino acids: CASSLVVTGGNTGELFF. DNA for the CDR3: TGCGCCAGCAGCTTGGTGGTAACAGGGGGGAACACCGGGGAGCTGTTTTTT.

V is TRBV12-1 and J is TRBJ1-5; TRBD1 was called by the table and not checked on the DNA. TRBV12-1 has pseudogene status. The CDR3 covers 17 residues. The CDR3 DNA follows: TGTGCCAGCAGCCCGCTCAAGGGACAGGAGGAAAATCAGCCCCAGCATTTT. Translated, it gives CASSPLKGQEENQPQHF.

The CDR3 DNA sequence: TGTGCCAGCAGTGACTCCGACAGCCCTACTGAAGCTTTCTTT. The encoded protein is CASSDSDSPTEAFF. The chain joins TRBV6-4 to TRBJ1-1, with D possibly being TRBD1 (5 bases). The CDR3 extends over 14 amino acids. V lost 0 bases to trimming and J lost 5 bases, with 10 bases between them. From germline, CDR1 is MRHNA and CDR2 SNTAGT.

This chain links TRBV5-6 with TRBJ1-1; D is unclear. The CDR3 totals 14 residues. V was pared by 3 bases and J by 5 bases, with 14 bases between. The germline CDR1 and CDR2 sequences are SGHDT and YYEEEE. CDR3 DNA: TGTGCCAGCAGCTCGGCAAGGATGGAGACTGAAGCTTTCTTT. It codes for CASSSARMETEAFF.

V and J are TRBV2 and TRBJ1-4; TRBD1 matches at 9 bases. Germline trimming cut 2 bases from V and 1 base from J; bases unmatched to any gene: 2. The CDR3 contains 16 residues. The V gene's germline CDR1 is SNHLY and CDR2 FYNNEI. The CDR3 region has the DNA TGTGCCAGCAGTGAATCGGACAGGGGAACTAATGAAAAACTGTTTTTT. It is translated as CASSESDRGTNEKLFF.

This chain connects TRBV18 to TRBJ1-2; perhaps TRBD1 as D (5 bases). Germline V lookup: CDR1 KGHSH, CDR2 LQKENI. The CDR3 totals 15 residues. The ends were cut back, 6 bases at V and 0 bases at J, with 14 bases in the middle. CDR3 in DNA: TGTGCCAGCTCCCCGACAGAGCTTTCTAACTATGGCTACACCTTC. Translation gives CASSPTELSNYGYTF.

The chain joins TRBV19 to TRBJ1-1, with D unclear. Germline V lookup: CDR1 LNHDA, CDR2 SQIVND (reference sequence). Trimming took off 3 bases at V and 4 bases at J, with 12 bases between the two ends. The CDR3 is 14 residues long. CDR3 nucleotides: TGTGCCAGTAGTATGAGATCCGCGGGCACTGAAGCTTTCTTT. Protein product: CASSMRSAGTEAFF.

The chain combines TRBV6-5 with TRBJ1-4, with 7 bases aligning to TRBD1. The CDR3 sequence is 14 residues long. V dropped 7 bases and J dropped 8; count of bases not matched to a gene: 10. Germline lookup yields CDR1 MNHEY and CDR2 SVGAGI. The CDR3 region has the DNA TGTGCCAGCAACGACAGGGCCCCGGGGGAAAAACTGTTTTTT. It specifies CASNDRAPGEKLFF.

V gene TRBV10-1 combines with J gene TRBJ1-2; D might be TRBD1 (6 bases). With 5 bases removed from V and 8 bases from J, the gap between germline ends came to 21 bases. Looked up from germline, CDR1 is WNHNN and CDR2 is SYGVQD (reference sequence). The CDR3 runs 15 residues. CDR3 sequence reads: CASSQPGGTSRGYTF. The CDR3 DNA reads as TGCGCCAGCAGTCAACCCGGGGGGACATCGAGAGGCTACACCTTC.